This T cell receptor (beta chain) was profiled in a study of T cells after yellow fever vaccination. TCRdb redid the calling of the 5' RACE reads with MiXCR, one entry per CDR3 protein. The sample carries about 160,000 distinct CDR3 sequences, more than 5.5% recorded once. This clonotype came up many times. Antigen: not known. Germline-derived CDR1 and CDR2 are SNHLY and FYNNEI. V shed 10 bases, J shed 2 bases, and the junction held 2 bases outside the gene matches. This CDR3 has 12 residues. Overall study findings and caveats: Some clonotypes, a small share, were shared between CD4 and CD8 compartments. Most primary-vaccination clones reappeared after the booster (about 97% CD4, roughly 90% CD8).

The J gene is TRBJ2-5, the V gene TRBV2; 9 nucleotides match TRBD1. This receptor was obtained from a young man who received the YFV17D yellow fever vaccine. The specimen was CD4+ T cells sorted from PBMCs, collected 5 days after the first yellow fever vaccination. CDR3 coding DNA: TGTGCCACCGGGACAGGGCAAGAGACCCAGTACTTC. Its protein is CATGTGQETQYF.